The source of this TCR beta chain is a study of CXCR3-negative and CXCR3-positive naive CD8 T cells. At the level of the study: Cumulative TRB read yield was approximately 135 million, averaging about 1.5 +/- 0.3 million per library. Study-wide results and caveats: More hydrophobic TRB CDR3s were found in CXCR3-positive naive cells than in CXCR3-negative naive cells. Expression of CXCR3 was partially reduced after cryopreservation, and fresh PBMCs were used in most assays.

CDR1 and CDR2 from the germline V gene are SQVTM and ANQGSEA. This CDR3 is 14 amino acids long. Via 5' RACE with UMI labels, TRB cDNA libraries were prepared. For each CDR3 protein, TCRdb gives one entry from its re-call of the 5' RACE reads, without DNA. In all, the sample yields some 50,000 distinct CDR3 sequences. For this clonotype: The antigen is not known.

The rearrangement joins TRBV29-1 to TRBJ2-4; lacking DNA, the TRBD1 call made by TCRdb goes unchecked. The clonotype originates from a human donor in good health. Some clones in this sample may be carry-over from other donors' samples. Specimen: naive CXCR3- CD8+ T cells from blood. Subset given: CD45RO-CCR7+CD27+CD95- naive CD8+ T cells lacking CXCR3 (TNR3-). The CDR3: CSVVGAGAKNIQYF. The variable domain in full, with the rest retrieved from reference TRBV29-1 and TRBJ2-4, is SAVISQKPSRDICQRGTSLTIQCQVDSQVTMMFWYRQQPGQSLTLIATANQGSEATYESGFVIDKFPISRPNLTFSTLTVSNMSPEDSSIYLCSVVGAGAKNIQYFGAGTRLSVL.